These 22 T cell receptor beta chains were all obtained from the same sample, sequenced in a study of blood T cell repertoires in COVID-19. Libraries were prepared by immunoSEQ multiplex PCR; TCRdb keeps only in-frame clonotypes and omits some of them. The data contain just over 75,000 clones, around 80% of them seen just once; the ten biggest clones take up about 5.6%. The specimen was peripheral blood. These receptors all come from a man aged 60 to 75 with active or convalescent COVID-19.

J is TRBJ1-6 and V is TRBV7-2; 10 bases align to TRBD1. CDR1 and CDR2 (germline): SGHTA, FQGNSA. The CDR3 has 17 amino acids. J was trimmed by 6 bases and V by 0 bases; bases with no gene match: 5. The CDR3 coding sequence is TGTGCCAGCAGCTTAGCCGGGACAGGGGCTGGTAATTCACCCCTCCACTTT. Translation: CASSLAGTGAGNSPLHF. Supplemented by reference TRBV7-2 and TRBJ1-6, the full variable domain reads GAGVSQSPSNKVTEKGKDVELRCDPISGHTALYWYRQSLGQGLEFLIYFQGNSAPDKSGLPSDRFSAERTGGSVSTLTIQRTQQEDSAVYLCASSLAGTGAGNSPLHFGNGTRLTVT.

The chain's CDR3 is CASSLEDRGYFGQPQHF. DNA for the CDR3: TGCGCCAGCAGCTTGGAGGACAGGGGGTATTTCGGGCAGCCCCAGCATTTT. The V gene is TRBV5-1, the J gene TRBJ1-5; TRBD1 matches at 10 bases. The germline CDR1 and CDR2 sequences are SGHRS and YFSETQ. With V trimmed by 0 bases and J by 7 bases, 10 bases remained unmatched. The CDR3 is 17 amino acids. Filled out from reference TRBV5-1 and TRBJ1-5, the complete variable domain reads KAGVTQTPRYLIKTRGQQVTLSCSPISGHRSVSWYQQTPGQGLQFLFEYFSETQRNKGNFPGRFSGRQFSNSRSEMNVSTLELGDSALYLCASSLEDRGYFGQPQHFGDGTRLSIL.

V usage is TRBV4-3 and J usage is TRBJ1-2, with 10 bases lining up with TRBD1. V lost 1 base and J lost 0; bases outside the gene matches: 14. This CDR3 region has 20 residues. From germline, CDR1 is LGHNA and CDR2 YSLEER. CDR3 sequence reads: CASSQGTGGIGVSSNYGYTF. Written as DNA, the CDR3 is TGCGCCAGCAGCCAAGGGACAGGGGGGATCGGTGTCTCTTCTAACTATGGCTACACCTTC.

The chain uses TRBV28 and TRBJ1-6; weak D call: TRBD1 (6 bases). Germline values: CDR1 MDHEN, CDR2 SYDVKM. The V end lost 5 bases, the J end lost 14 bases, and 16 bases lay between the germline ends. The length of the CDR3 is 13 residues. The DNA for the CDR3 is TGTGCCAGCAGTGCCTCCGGGGGGCACGCCCTCCACTTT. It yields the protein CASSASGGHALHF.

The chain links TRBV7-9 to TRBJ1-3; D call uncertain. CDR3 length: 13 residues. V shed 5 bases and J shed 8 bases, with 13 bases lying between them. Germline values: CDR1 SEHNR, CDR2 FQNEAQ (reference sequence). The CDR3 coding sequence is TGTGCCAGCAGCCCCCGGGTCTCGGACACCATATATTTT. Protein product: CASSPRVSDTIYF.

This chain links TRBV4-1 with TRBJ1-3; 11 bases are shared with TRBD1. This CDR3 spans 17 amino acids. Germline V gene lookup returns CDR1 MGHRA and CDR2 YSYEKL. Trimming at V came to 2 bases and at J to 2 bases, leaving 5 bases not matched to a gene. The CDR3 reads CASSQKAGQGAGNTIYF. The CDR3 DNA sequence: TGCGCCAGCAGCCAAAAGGCGGGACAGGGGGCTGGAAACACCATATATTTT.

The CDR3 DNA reads TGTGCCATCAGTGCGACAGGGGAGGAAAGCTACACCTTC. This sequence encodes CAISATGEESYTF. The rearrangement links TRBV10-3 to TRBJ1-2, with 8 bases lining up with TRBD1. This CDR3 region has 13 residues. Per germline, CDR1 ENHRY and CDR2 SYGVKD. Losses at the gene ends were 4 bases for V and 9 bases for J; bases not matched to a gene: 7.

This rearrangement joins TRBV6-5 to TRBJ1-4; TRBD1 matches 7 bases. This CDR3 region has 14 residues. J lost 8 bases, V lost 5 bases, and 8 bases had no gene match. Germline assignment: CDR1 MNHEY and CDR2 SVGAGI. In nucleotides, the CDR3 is TGTGCCAGCAGTCCCCGACAGGGCGGGGAAAAACTGTTTTTT. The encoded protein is CASSPRQGGEKLFF.

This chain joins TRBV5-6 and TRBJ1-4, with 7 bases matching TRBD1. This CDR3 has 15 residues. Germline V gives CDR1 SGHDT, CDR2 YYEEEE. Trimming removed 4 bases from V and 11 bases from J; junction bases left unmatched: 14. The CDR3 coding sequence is TGTGCCAGCAGCCCGCGGGACAGTGGAGTTTCGAAACTGTTTTTT. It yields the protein CASSPRDSGVSKLFF.

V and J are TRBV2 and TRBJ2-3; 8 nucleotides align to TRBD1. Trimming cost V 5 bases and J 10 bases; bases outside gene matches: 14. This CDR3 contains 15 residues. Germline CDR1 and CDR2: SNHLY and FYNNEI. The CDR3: CASSPQGVSPGPQYF. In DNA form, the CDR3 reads TGTGCCAGCAGTCCACAGGGGGTTAGCCCCGGTCCGCAGTATTTT.

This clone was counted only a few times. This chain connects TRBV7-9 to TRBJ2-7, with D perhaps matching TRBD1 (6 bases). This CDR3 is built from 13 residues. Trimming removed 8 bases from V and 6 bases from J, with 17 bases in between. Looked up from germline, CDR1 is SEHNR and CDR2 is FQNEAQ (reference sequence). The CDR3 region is CASEAGDGGEQYF. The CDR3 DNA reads TGTGCCAGCGAGGCAGGGGATGGGGGCGAGCAGTACTTC.

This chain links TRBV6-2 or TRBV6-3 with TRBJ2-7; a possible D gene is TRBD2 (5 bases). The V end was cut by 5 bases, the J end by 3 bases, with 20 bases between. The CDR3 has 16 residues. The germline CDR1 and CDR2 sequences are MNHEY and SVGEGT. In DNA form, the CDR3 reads TGTGCCAGCAGTACCGGACTGAGCGCGAGGGTCTACGAGCAGTACTTC. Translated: CASSTGLSARVYEQYF.

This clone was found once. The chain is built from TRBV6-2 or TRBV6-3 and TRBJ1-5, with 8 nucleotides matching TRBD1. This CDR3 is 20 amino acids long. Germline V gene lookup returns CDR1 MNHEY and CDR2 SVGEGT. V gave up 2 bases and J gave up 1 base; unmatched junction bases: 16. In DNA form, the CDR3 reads TGTGCCAGCAGTTACAAAGTGGGACAGGCGAAAACCCAGAGCAATCAGCCCCAGCATTTT. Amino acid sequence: CASSYKVGQAKTQSNQPQHF.

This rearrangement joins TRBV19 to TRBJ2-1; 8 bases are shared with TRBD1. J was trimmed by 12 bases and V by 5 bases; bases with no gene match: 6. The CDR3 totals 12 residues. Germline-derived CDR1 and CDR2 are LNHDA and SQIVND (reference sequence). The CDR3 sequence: CASSEVGTGQFF. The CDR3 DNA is TGTGCCAGTAGTGAAGTCGGGACAGGGCAGTTCTTC.

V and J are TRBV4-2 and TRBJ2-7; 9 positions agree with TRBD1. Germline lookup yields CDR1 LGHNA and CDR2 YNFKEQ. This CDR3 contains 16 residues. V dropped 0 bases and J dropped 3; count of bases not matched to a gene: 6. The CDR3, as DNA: TGTGCCAGCAGCCAAGATAACGACAGGGGGATCTACGAGCAGTACTTC. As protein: CASSQDNDRGIYEQYF.

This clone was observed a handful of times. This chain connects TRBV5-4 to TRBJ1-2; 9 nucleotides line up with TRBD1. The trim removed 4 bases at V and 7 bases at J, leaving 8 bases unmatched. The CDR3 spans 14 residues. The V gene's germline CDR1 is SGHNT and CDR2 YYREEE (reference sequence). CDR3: CASSPNRGQGGYTF. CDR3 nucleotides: TGTGCCAGCAGCCCGAACAGGGGGCAGGGTGGCTACACCTTC.

Here the CDR3 reads CASSYLGTNRDEQYF. The CDR3 nucleotides are TGTGCCAGCAGTTACCTCGGGACAAACCGAGACGAGCAGTACTTC. This chain connects TRBV6-6 to TRBJ2-7; D possibly corresponds to TRBD1 (6 bases). The V and J ends lost 2 bases and 5 bases respectively, with 16 bases between them. CDR1 is MNHNY, CDR2 SVGAGI, per germline (reference sequence). This CDR3 has 15 amino acids.

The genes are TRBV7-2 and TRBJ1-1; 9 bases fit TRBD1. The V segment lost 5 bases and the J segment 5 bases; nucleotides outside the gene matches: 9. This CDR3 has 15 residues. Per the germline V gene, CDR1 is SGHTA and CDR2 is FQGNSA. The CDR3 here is CASSPVQGARTEAFF. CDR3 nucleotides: TGTGCCAGCAGCCCTGTACAGGGGGCGCGGACTGAAGCTTTCTTT.

The CDR3 DNA follows: TGTGCCAGCCTCTCGAACCCAGGGGTCGATGAGCAGTTCTTC. It translates to CASLSNPGVDEQFF. This chain joins TRBV6-5 and TRBJ2-1; D may be TRBD1 (6 bases). The length of the CDR3 is 14 residues. Trimming pared 8 bases from V and 8 bases from J, leaving 19 bases between. Looked up from germline, CDR1 is MNHEY and CDR2 is SVGAGI.

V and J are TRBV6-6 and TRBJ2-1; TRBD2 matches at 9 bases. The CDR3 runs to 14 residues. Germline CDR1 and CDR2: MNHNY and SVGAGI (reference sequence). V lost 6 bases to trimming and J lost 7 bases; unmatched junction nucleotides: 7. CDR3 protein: CASRRAGGLNEQFF. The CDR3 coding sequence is TGTGCCAGCAGGCGAGCGGGGGGTCTGAATGAGCAGTTCTTC.

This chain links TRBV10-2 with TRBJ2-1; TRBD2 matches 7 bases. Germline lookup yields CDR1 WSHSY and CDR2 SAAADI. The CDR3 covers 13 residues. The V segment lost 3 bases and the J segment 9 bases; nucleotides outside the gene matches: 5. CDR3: CASSDGTTSEQFF. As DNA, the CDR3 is TGCGCCAGCAGTGACGGGACTACCTCTGAGCAGTTCTTC.

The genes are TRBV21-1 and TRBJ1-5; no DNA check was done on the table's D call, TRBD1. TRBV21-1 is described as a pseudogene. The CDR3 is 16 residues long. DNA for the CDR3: TGTGCCAGCAGCACCGGGACAGGGGCCGCGCAGCAGCCCCAGCATTTT. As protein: CASSTGTGAAQQPQHF.